These T cell receptor beta chains were read from a single sample in a study of cytomegalovirus exposure and HLA in healthy donors. The assay was immunoSEQ multiplex PCR, and TCRdb's table has in-frame clones only and misses some. The data show 120,000 or so clones, under 85% seen once. The specimen was PBMCs. The receptor set was obtained from a man between 18 and 35 years old in good health and CMV-seropositive. CDR3s include the opening cysteine and the closing phenylalanine or tryptophan. D genes are given only for firm matches. For some rows the clone size is stated as once, few or many, or as a class when expanded; others skip it.

V gene,J gene,clone size,D gene,CDR3 DNA,CDR3 protein
TRBV7-9,TRBJ2-3,once,TRBD1,TGTTCCAGCAGCCTAGGACAGGGATATAGCGCAGATACGCAGTATTTT,CSSSLGQGYSADTQYF
TRBV5-1,TRBJ1-1,NA,NA,TGCGCCAGCAGCTTGGGCACGGTCCGTCGAAACACTGAAGCTTTCTTT,CASSLGTVRRNTEAFF
TRBV29-1,TRBJ2-5,NA,NA,TGCAGCGCAGAGGGTTGGTTAAGGGAAGAGACCCAGTACTTC,CSAEGWLREETQYF
TRBV27,TRBJ2-1,NA,NA,TGTGCCAGCAGTTTATTCCGGTACTCCTACAATGAGCAGTTCTTC,CASSLFRYSYNEQFF
TRBV11-2,TRBJ1-5,NA,NA,TGTGCCAGCAGCCTAACCTGGGAGGACAAAAATCAGCCCCAGCATTTT,CASSLTWEDKNQPQHF
TRBV7-2,TRBJ1-1,NA,TRBD1,TGTGCCAGCAGCCCGGGGACAGGGATTGGGAACACTGAAGCTTTCTTT,CASSPGTGIGNTEAFF
TRBV7-9,TRBJ1-2,NA,TRBD1,TGTGCCAGCAGCCCCAAGACAGGGCTAGCTAACTATGGCTACACCTTC,CASSPKTGLANYGYTF
TRBV27,TRBJ2-7,NA,TRBD2,TGTGCCAGCAGTCCCTGGACTAGCAACTACGAGCAGTACTTC,CASSPWTSNYEQYF
TRBV12-5,TRBJ2-1,NA,TRBD2,TGTGCTAGTGGTTTTTCAGCGGTAGCGGGAGGCGATGAGCAGTTCTTC,CASGFSAVAGGDEQFF
TRBV18,TRBJ2-1,few,NA,TGTGCCAGCTCACCTACGGTACAAGCCGGGAATGAGCAGTTCTTC,CASSPTVQAGNEQFF
TRBV6-5,TRBJ1-1,few,NA,TGTGCCAGCAGCTATGGACAGTTGAACACTGAAGCTTTCTTT,CASSYGQLNTEAFF
TRBV6-5,TRBJ1-1,NA,NA,TGTGCCAGCACTTATACGGGGGGGAACACTGAAGCTTTCTTT,CASTYTGGNTEAFF
TRBV30,TRBJ2-7,once,TRBD1,TGTGCCTGGAGCGCGGACAGGGTCAACGAGCAGTACTTC,CAWSADRVNEQYF
TRBV5-5,TRBJ2-2,NA,NA,TGTGCCAGCAGCTTGACAGGGACGTTTACCGGGGAGCTGTTTTTT,CASSLTGTFTGELFF
TRBV19,TRBJ2-1,NA,NA,TGTGCCAGTAGACCAGGGGCCCTCGAACACAATGAGCAGTTCTTC,CASRPGALEHNEQFF
TRBV28,TRBJ2-7,once,NA,TGTGCCAGCAGTTTAACCGGCTACGAGCAGTACTTC,CASSLTGYEQYF
TRBV5-6,TRBJ1-2,few,NA,TGTGCCAGCAGCTTGGGGATACAGGTGTTTTATGGTGGCTACACCTTC,CASSLGIQVFYGGYTF
TRBV6-5,TRBJ2-3,NA,NA,TGTGCCAGCAGTTACCGTTACCTAGCAACAGATACGCAGTATTTT,CASSYRYLATDTQYF
TRBV9,TRBJ1-1,NA,NA,TGTGCCAGCAGCGTAGTCGTGGGAGTGAACACTGAAGCTTTCTTT,CASSVVVGVNTEAFF
TRBV5-1,TRBJ2-7,NA,TRBD2,TGCGCCAGCAGCTTTACGGGAGGAGACTCCTACGAGCAGTACTTC,CASSFTGGDSYEQYF
TRBV6-5,TRBJ2-3,NA,NA,TGTGCCAGCAGTTACCGCCCATCGGGAGATACGCAGTATTTT,CASSYRPSGDTQYF
TRBV2,TRBJ1-2,NA,NA,TGTGCCAGCATAAGAGGCAGCATCTTAGGTGGCTACACCTTC,CASIRGSILGGYTF
TRBV5-8,TRBJ1-2,NA,NA,TGTGCCAGCAGCCTTGGAGGGCAGGGCTACACCTTC,CASSLGGQGYTF
TRBV4-1,TRBJ2-7,NA,NA,TGCGCCAGCAGCCAAGCGGGTCTTTCTACCTACGAGCAGTACTTC,CASSQAGLSTYEQYF
TRBV28,TRBJ1-2,NA,NA,TGTGCCAGCAGTTTAGACCTTCTGAGGGGCTACACCTTC,CASSLDLLRGYTF
TRBV11-2,TRBJ1-1,NA,NA,TGTGCCAGCAGACTACGCCCAGCAGACACTGAAGCTTTCTTT,CASRLRPADTEAFF
TRBV5-5,TRBJ1-5,NA,NA,TGTGCCAGCAGCTTGGAAGGGGGCAATCAGCCCCAGCATTTT,CASSLEGGNQPQHF
TRBV6-5,TRBJ2-7,NA,NA,TGTGCCAGCAGTGGTGACAGAGCATACGAGCAGTACTTC,CASSGDRAYEQYF
TRBV28,TRBJ2-5,NA,TRBD1,TGTGCCAGCAGTCCCAGGGGACAGGGGGTCCAAGAGACCCAGTACTTC,CASSPRGQGVQETQYF
TRBV27,TRBJ2-6,NA,TRBD1,TGTGCCAGCAGTTTATTGTGGGGGACAGGTTCCTCTGGGGCCAACGGCCTGACTTTC,CASSLLWGTGSSGANGLTF
TRBV5-1,TRBJ1-2,NA,NA,TGCGCCAGCAGCTTGGCGTCAGGGTATGGGGATGGCTACACCTTC,CASSLASGYGDGYTF
TRBV5-1,TRBJ2-2,NA,NA,TGCGCCAGCAGCTTGAGTGGCGGGGGCCCTGACCTGAACACCGGGGAGCTGTTTTTT,CASSLSGGGPDLNTGELFF
TRBV7-2,TRBJ2-1,few,NA,TGTGCCAGCAGCTTACGTGCCGGACTAATAATTTCCTACAATGAGCAGTTCTTC,CASSLRAGLIISYNEQFF
TRBV23-1,TRBJ2-3,NA,TRBD2,TGCGCCAGCAGTCACCGCCCTATTACTAGCGGGAGTCCCCAGGGGCAGTATTTT,CASSHRPITSGSPQGQYF
TRBV19,TRBJ2-3,once,NA,TGTGCCAGTAGTAGACAGGACCTCGGTACGCAGTATTTT,CASSRQDLGTQYF
TRBV5-5,TRBJ2-1,NA,NA,TGTGCCAGCAGGTCGGGACAGCGGGATGAGCAGTTCTTC,CASRSGQRDEQFF
TRBV9,TRBJ2-5,NA,NA,TGTGCCAGCAGCGCCACTAGCACCCCGTACCAAGAGACCCAGTACTTC,CASSATSTPYQETQYF
TRBV28,TRBJ1-2,few,NA,TGTGCCAGCAGTTTTCGGACTTATGGCTACACCTTC,CASSFRTYGYTF
TRBV30,TRBJ1-1,NA,NA,TGTGCCTGGAGTGTAGAGGAGGGGAAAGCTTTCTTT,CAWSVEEGKAFF
TRBV6-1,TRBJ1-1,few,NA,TGTGCCAGCAGAAACAGGATGAACACTGAAGCTTTCTTT,CASRNRMNTEAFF
TRBV5-5,TRBJ2-5,NA,NA,TGTGCCAGCAGCTTGGTTAGGGGCGGACGAGAGACCCAGTACTTC,CASSLVRGGRETQYF